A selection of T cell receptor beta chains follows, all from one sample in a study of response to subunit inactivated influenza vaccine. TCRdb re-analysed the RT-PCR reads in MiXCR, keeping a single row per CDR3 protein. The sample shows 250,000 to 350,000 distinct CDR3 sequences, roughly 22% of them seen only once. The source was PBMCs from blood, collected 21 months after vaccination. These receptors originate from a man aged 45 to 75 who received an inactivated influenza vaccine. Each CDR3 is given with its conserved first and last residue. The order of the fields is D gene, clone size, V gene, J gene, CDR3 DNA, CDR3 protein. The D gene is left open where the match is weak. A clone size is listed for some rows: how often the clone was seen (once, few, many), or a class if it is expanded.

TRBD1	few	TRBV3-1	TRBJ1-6	TGTGCCAGCAGATCAACAGGGGGCAGGGTTTCACCCCTCCACTTT	CASRSTGGRVSPLHF
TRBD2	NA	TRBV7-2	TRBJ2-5	TGTGCCAGCCGAATAGCGGGAGTTGAGACCCAGTACTTC	CASRIAGVETQYF
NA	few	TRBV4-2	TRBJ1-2	TGTGCCAGCAGCCAAGAGAAGACGGCTGCGTATGGCTACACCTTC	CASSQEKTAAYGYTF
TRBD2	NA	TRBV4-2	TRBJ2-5	TGTGCCAGCAGCCCTAGCGGGGGGGAATCGGAGACCCAGTACTTC	CASSPSGGESETQYF
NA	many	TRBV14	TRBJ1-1	TGTGCCAGCAGCCTTGACAACCCTGTTGAAGCTTTCTTT	CASSLDNPVEAFF
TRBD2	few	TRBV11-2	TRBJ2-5	TGTGCCAGCAGCTTAGCCCTGACTAGCTTTGTTGAGACCCAGTACTTC	CASSLALTSFVETQYF
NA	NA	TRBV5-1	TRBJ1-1	TGCGCCAGCAGCTTGAACAAAGGATACACTGAAGCTTTCTTT	CASSLNKGYTEAFF
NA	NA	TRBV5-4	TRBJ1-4	TGTGCCAGCAGCTCCCGCGGACAACTTAATGAAAAACTGTTTTTT	CASSSRGQLNEKLFF
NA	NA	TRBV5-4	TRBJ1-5	TGTGCCAGCAGCTTGGAGGGGGGGATGGCTCAGCCCCAGCATTTT	CASSLEGGMAQPQHF
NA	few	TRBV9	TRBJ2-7	TGTGCCAGCAGCGTAGACGGGCACGTCTCCTACGAGCAGTACTTC	CASSVDGHVSYEQYF
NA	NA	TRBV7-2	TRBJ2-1	TGTGCCAGCAGCGGAAGGCAGGCAAATGAGCAGTTCTTC	CASSGRQANEQFF
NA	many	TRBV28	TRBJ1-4	TGTGCCACCCCTAGGGGGATCCTAACAACTAATGAAAAACTGTTTTTT	CATPRGILTTNEKLFF
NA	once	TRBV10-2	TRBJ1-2	TGCGCCAGCAGTGAGCGAGTTGGGGTTGGGTATGTCTACACCTTC	CASSERVGVGYVYTF
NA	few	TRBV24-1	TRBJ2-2	TGTGCCACCACCGGTAGGACGAACACCGGGGAGCTGTTTTTT	CATTGRTNTGELFF
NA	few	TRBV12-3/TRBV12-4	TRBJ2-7	TGTGCCAGCAGCGAATCTAAGGGCGAGCAGTACTTC	CASSESKGEQYF
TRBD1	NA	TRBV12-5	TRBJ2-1	TGTGCTAGTGGTTTGCCTCGGACAGGGTATATTTTGAATGAGCAGTTCTTC	CASGLPRTGYILNEQFF
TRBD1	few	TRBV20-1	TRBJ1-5	TGCAGTGCTAGTGGACAGGCGGGTCAGCCCCAGCATTTT	CSASGQAGQPQHF
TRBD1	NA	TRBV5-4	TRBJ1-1	TGTGCCAGCAGAAACGACAGGGGCTGGGGCACTGAAGCTTTCTTT	CASRNDRGWGTEAFF
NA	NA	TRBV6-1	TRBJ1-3	TGTGCCAGCAGGGATGGACAAGACGGAAACACCATATATTTT	CASRDGQDGNTIYF
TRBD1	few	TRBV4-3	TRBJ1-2	TGCGCCAGCAGCCAAAATATCCCGGACAGGTACTATGGCTACACCTTC	CASSQNIPDRYYGYTF
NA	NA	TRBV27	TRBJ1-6	TGTGCCAGCAGTTTAGGGCGTGGTAATTCACACCTCCACTTT	CASSLGRGNSHLHF
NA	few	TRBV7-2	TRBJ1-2	TGTGCCAGCAGCGCGGGACGGAACTATGGCTACACCTTC	CASSAGRNYGYTF
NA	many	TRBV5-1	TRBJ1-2	TGCGCCAGCAGCTTGACAGGAGACTCTAACTATGGCTACACCTTC	CASSLTGDSNYGYTF
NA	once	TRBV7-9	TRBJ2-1	TGTGCCAGCAGCTTAAACGGTATGAGAGAGCAGTTCTTC	CASSLNGMREQFF
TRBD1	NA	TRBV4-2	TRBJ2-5	TGTGCCAGCAGCCAAGGGGCAGGGGGCCAAGAGACCCAGTACTTC	CASSQGAGGQETQYF
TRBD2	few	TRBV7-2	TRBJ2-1	TGTGCCAGCAGCATACACCGTCGGGAGGACAATGAGCAGTTCTTC	CASSIHRREDNEQFF
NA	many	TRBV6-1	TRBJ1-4	TGTGCCAGCAGTGATGGATCAAATAATGAAAAACTGTTTTTT	CASSDGSNNEKLFF
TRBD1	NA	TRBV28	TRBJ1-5	TGTGCCAGCAGGCCTCTCCGGGACAGGGGGCATCAGCCCCAGCATTTT	CASRPLRDRGHQPQHF
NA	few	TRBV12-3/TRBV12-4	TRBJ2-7	TGTGCCAGCAGTTTAGAGGTCTACGAGCAGTACTTC	CASSLEVYEQYF
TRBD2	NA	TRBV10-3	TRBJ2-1	TGTGCCATCAGTGAGTCGGGGGGAGGGGTCGGTGAGCAGTTCTTC	CAISESGGGVGEQFF
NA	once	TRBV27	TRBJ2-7	TGTGCCAGCAGGCCTCCGGATTCGAGCGAGCAGTACTTC	CASRPPDSSEQYF
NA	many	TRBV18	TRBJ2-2	TGTGCCAGCTCACCACAACTTACCAACACCGGGGAGCTGTTTTTT	CASSPQLTNTGELFF
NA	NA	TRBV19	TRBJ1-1	TGTGCCAGTAGTATTCTGGGGACAATCAACACTGAAGCTTTCTTT	CASSILGTINTEAFF
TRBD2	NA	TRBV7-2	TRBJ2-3	TGTGCCAGCAGCAGCCTCCGGGGGACTAGCACAGATGCGCAGTATTTT	CASSSLRGTSTDAQYF
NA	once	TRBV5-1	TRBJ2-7	TGCGCCAGCAGCTTGGGAATCAGAACAGGTGAACTCTACGAGCAGTACTTC	CASSLGIRTGELYEQYF
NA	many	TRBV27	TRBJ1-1	TGTGCCAGCAGTTTACGAGGGAACACTGAAGCTTTCTTT	CASSLRGNTEAFF
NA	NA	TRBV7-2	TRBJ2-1	TGTGCCAGCAAAGTGGGGCTAGACTTCAATGAGCAGTTCTTC	CASKVGLDFNEQFF
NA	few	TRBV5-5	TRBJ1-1	TGTGCCAGCAGCCCCCCGGACAGTACCTACACTGAAGCTTTCTTT	CASSPPDSTYTEAFF
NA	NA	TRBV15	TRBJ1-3	TGTGCCACCAGTGTGAGTTCTGGAAACACCATATATTTT	CATSVSSGNTIYF
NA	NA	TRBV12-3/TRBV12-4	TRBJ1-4	TGTGCCAGCAGTTTAGGAGGGAGTGAAAAACTGTTTTTT	CASSLGGSEKLFF
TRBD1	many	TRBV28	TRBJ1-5	TGTGCCAGCAGTGCCTCAGGGGGCCTGGGCTCCTTGGGAGATCAGCCCCAGCATTTT	CASSASGGLGSLGDQPQHF
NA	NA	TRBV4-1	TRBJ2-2	TGCGCCAGCAGCCAAGATCAGGGCACCGGGGAGCTGTTTTTT	CASSQDQGTGELFF
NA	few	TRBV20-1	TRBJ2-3	TGCAGTGCTAGACCCGGGACATCCGCCGACTATACGCAGTATTTT	CSARPGTSADYTQYF
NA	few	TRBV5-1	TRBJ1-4	TGCGCCAGCAGGGAAGTCGCAACTAATGAAAAACTGTTTTTT	CASREVATNEKLFF
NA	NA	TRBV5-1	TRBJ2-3	TGCGCCAGCAGCCAACAAGCACGGGATACGCAGTATTTT	CASSQQARDTQYF
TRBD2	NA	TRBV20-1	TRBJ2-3	TGCAGTTCGACTAGCGGGGCCACAGATACGCAGTATTTT	CSSTSGATDTQYF
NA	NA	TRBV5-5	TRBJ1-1	TGTGCCAGCAGCTGGGAGACGGTGAACACTGAAGCTTTCTTT	CASSWETVNTEAFF
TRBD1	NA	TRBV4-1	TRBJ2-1	TGCGCCAGCAGCCAAGATCAGCAGGGGGTCTACAATGAGCAGTTCTTC	CASSQDQQGVYNEQFF
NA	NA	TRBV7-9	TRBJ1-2	TGTGCCAGCAGCCTGGGGGCAGGGATTGATTTGGATGGCTACACCTTC	CASSLGAGIDLDGYTF